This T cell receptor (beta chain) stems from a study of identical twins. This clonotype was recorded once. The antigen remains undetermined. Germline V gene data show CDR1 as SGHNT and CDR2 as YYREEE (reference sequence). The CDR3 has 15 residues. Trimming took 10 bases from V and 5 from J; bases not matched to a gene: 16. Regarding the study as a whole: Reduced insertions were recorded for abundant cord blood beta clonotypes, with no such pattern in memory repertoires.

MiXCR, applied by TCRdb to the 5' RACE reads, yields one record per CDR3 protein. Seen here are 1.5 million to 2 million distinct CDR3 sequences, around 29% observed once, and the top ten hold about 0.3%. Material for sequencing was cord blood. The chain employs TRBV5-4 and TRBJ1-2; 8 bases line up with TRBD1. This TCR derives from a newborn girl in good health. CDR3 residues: CAGTLRQGRRYGYTF. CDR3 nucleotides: TGTGCCGGCACCCTAAGACAGGGGAGAAGATATGGCTACACCTTC. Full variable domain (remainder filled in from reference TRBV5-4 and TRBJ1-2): ETGVTQSPTHLIKTRGQQVTLRCSSQSGHNTVSWYQQALGQGPQFIFQYYREEENGRGNFPPRFSGLQFPNYSSELNVNALELDDSALYLCAGTLRQGRRYGYTFGSGTRLTVV.